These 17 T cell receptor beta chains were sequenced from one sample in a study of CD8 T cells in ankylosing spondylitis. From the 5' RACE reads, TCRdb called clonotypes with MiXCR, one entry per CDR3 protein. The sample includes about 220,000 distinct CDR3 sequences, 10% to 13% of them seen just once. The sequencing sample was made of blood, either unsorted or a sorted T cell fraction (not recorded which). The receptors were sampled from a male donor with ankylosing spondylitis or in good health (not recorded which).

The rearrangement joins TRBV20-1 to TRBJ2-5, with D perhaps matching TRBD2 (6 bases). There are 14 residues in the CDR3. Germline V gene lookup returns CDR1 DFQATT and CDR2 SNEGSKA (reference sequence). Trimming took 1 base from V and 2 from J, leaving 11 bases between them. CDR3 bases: TGCAGTGCTAGAGTATCGGGGGAACAAGAGACCCAGTACTTC. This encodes CSARVSGEQETQYF.

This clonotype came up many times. The DNA for the CDR3 is TGTGCCAGCAGGACGGAGGGTTCACCCCTCCACTTT. It is translated as CASRTEGSPLHF. This chain uses TRBV4-2 with TRBJ1-6, with D uncertain. Deletions cut 6 bases from V and 9 bases from J, with 9 bases between. Germline V gives CDR1 LGHNA, CDR2 YNFKEQ. The CDR3 consists of 12 residues.

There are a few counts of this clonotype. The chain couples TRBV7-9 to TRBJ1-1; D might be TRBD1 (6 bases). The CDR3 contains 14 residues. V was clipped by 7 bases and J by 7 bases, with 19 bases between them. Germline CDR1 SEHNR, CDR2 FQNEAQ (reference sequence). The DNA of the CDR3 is TGTGCCAGCACCGGAACAGGGCGGATGGATGAAGCTTTCTTT. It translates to CASTGTGRMDEAFF.

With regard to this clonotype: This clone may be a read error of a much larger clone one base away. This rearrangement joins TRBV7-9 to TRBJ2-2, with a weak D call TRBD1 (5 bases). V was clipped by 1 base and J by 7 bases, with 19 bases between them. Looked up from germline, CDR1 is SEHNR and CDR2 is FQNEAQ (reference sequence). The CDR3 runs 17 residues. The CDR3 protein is CASSLGWGTSIFGELFF. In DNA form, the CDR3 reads TGTGCCAGCAGCTTAGGCTGGGGCACGTCGATATTCGGGGAGCTGTTTTTT.

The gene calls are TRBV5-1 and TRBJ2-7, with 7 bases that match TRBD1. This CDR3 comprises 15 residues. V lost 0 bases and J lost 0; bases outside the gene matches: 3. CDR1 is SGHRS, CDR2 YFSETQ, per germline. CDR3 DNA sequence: TGCGCCAGCAGCTTGGAGACAGGGAGCTCCTACGAGCAGTACTTC. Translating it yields CASSLETGSSYEQYF.

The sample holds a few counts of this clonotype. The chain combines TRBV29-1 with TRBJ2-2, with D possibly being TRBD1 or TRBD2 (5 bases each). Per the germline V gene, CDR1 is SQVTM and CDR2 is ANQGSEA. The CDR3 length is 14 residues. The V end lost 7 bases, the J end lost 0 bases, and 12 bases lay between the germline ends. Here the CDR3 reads CSAGTETNTGELFF. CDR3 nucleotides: TGCAGCGCCGGGACCGAGACGAACACCGGGGAGCTGTTTTTT.

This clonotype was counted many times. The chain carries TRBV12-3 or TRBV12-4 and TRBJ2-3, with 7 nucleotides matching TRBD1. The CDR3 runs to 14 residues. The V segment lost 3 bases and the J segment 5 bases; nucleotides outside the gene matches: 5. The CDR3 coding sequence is TGTGCCAGCAGTTTGCCCCCAGGGGGAGATACGCAGTATTTT. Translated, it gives CASSLPPGGDTQYF.

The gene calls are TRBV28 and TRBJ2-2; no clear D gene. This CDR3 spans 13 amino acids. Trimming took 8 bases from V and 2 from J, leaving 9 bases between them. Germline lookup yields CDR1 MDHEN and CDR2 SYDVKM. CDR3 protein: CASQPRNTGELFF. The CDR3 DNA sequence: TGTGCCAGCCAGCCCAGAAACACCGGGGAGCTGTTTTTT.

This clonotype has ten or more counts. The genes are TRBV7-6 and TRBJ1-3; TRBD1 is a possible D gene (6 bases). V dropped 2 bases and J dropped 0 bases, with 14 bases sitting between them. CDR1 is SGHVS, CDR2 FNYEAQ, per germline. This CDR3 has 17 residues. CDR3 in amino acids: CASSLLREGDSGNTIYF. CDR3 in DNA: TGTGCCAGCAGCTTATTGCGTGAGGGGGACTCTGGAAACACCATATATTTT.

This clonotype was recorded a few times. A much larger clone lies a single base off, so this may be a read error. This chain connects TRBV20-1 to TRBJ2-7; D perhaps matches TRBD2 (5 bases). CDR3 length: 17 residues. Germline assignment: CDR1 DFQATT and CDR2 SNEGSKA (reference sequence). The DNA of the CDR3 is TGCTGTGCTAGAGATTTGGGAGAATTTTCAGGAACCTACGAGCAGTACTTC. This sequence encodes CCARDLGEFSGTYEQYF.

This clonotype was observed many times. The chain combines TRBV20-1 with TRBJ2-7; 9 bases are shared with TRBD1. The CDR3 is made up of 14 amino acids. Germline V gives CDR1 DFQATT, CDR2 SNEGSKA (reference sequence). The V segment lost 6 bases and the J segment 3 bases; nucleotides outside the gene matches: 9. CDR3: CSALRDRDIYEQYF. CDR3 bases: TGCAGTGCGCTCCGGGACAGGGATATCTACGAGCAGTACTTC.

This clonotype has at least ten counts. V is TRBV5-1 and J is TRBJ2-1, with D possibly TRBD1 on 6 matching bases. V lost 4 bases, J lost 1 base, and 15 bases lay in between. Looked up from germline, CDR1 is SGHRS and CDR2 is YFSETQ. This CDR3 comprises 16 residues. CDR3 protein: CASSTVPTGSYNEQFF. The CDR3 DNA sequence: TGCGCCAGCAGCACGGTCCCTACAGGGTCCTACAATGAGCAGTTCTTC.

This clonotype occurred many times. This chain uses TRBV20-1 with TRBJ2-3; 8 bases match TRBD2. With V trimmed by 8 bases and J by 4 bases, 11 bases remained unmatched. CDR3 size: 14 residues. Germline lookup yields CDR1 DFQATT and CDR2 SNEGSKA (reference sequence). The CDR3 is CSTRRTSFPDTQYF. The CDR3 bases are TGCAGTACACGACGGACTAGCTTCCCAGATACGCAGTATTTT.

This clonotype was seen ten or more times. The CDR3 DNA sequence: TGCAGTGCTAGGCTAAACATTCAGTACTTC. This encodes CSARLNIQYF. The chain carries TRBV20-1 and TRBJ2-4, with D unclear. Germline values: CDR1 DFQATT, CDR2 SNEGSKA (reference sequence). V was trimmed by 3 bases and J by 6 bases, leaving 3 bases between them. The CDR3 runs to 10 residues.

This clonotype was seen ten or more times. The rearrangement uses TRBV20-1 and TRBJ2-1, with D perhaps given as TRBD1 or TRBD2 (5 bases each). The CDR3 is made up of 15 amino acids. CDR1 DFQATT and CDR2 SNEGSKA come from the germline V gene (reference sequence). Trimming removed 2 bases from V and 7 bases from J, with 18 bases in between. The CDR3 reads CSARIGAVRNNEQFF. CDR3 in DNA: TGCAGTGCTAGAATCGGGGCGGTTCGAAATAATGAGCAGTTCTTC.

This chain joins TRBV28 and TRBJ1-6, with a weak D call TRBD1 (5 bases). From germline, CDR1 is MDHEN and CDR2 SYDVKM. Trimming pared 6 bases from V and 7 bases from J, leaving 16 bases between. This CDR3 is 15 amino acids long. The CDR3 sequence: CASRAYGAGNSPLHF. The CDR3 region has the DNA TGTGCCAGCAGAGCCTATGGGGCGGGAAATTCACCCCTCCACTTT. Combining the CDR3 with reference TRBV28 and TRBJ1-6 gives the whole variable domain DVKVTQSSRYLVKRTGEKVFLECVQDMDHENMFWYRQDPGLGLRLIYFSYDVKMKEKGDIPEGYSVSREKKERFSLILESASTNQTSMYLCASRAYGAGNSPLHFGNGTRLTVT.

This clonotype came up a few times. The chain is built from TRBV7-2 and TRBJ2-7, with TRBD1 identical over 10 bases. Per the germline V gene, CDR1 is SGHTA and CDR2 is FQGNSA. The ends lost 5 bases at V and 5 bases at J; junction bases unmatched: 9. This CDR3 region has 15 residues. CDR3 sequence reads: CASSRTRDRGDEQYF. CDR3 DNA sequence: TGTGCCAGCAGCCGAACCCGGGACAGGGGTGACGAGCAGTACTTC.